A selection of T cell receptor beta chains follows, all from one sample in a study of blood T cell repertoires in COVID-19. The data were produced by immunoSEQ multiplex PCR, yet TCRdb's version contains in-frame clones alone and is incomplete. This sample has fewer than 200,000 clones, with 92% found just once. The sequenced material came from peripheral blood. Every receptor here comes from a man under 40 with COVID-19, enrolled during active disease. CDR3s include the opening cysteine and the closing phenylalanine or tryptophan. Each record gives: CDR3 protein, D gene, J gene, V gene. D genes are given only for firm matches.

CASSLIAGGRGYTF | TRBD1 | TRBJ1-2 | TRBV28
CASRGQGRGRATEAFF | TRBD1 | TRBJ1-1 | TRBV14
CASSYSLQGARNEQFF | TRBD1 | TRBJ2-1 | TRBV6-5
CATSRVRDRVRYTF | TRBD1 | TRBJ1-2 | TRBV15
CASSRISGMETQYF | TRBD2 | TRBJ2-5 | TRBV5-4
CASSYTTGSDQPQHF | - | TRBJ1-5 | TRBV6-5
CASSPSSGATETQYF | - | TRBJ2-5 | TRBV7-3
CASSPKVTGALSNQPQHF | TRBD1 | TRBJ1-5 | TRBV7-2
CASSQDRRAGREAFF | - | TRBJ1-1 | TRBV4-2
CSVEDGGRMTDTQYF | - | TRBJ2-3 | TRBV29-1
CASSQDSSNSPLHF | - | TRBJ1-6 | TRBV3-1/TRBV3-2
CASSGGAGGNTIYF | - | TRBJ1-3 | TRBV9
CASSLWGQDNYGYTF | TRBD1 | TRBJ1-2 | TRBV28
CASSQEGRSSYNEQFF | - | TRBJ2-1 | TRBV4-3
CASSVSAGTEAFF | - | TRBJ1-1 | TRBV9
CASKDRSSSYNEQFF | TRBD1 | TRBJ2-1 | TRBV5-8
CSVWTSGRGTDTQYF | TRBD2 | TRBJ2-3 | TRBV29-1
CASSPGTDFPYEQYF | TRBD1 | TRBJ2-7 | TRBV4-3
CASGGGLGQGASYEQYF | TRBD1 | TRBJ2-7 | TRBV6-1
CASLRGTEAFF | - | TRBJ1-1 | TRBV5-4
CASSFNRGAYNEQFF | TRBD1 | TRBJ2-1 | TRBV5-5
CASKTWGGITYEQYF | TRBD2 | TRBJ2-7 | TRBV6-5
CASRPRGAAYNEQFF | - | TRBJ2-1 | TRBV6-6
CASSLTGSTDTQYF | - | TRBJ2-3 | TRBV27
CASSLVGGDTEAFF | - | TRBJ1-1 | TRBV5-1
CASSPDSSEAFF | - | TRBJ1-1 | TRBV18
CASSLEDRADYNEQFF | TRBD1 | TRBJ2-1 | TRBV5-4
CASSWRGQRDSPLHF | TRBD1 | TRBJ1-6 | TRBV6-2/TRBV6-3
CASSQGQGGRETQYF | TRBD1 | TRBJ2-5 | TRBV4-2
CASSYNNYEQYF | - | TRBJ2-7 | TRBV6-5
CASTPGGPNEKLFF | - | TRBJ1-4 | TRBV28
CASTSGTLSNYGYTF | - | TRBJ1-2 | TRBV28
CASSHTRLAGGSSYNEQFF | TRBD2 | TRBJ2-1 | TRBV4-3
CASSFSNEQFF | - | TRBJ2-1 | TRBV5-1
CASSPLSGQGPNEQFF | TRBD1 | TRBJ2-1 | TRBV18
CASSLAVAGGHYEQYF | TRBD2 | TRBJ2-7 | TRBV7-2
CASSVSGGLNTEAFF | - | TRBJ1-1 | TRBV9
CASSPPGLAGGDTQYF | TRBD2 | TRBJ2-3 | TRBV7-2
CASSPPTGHNEKLFF | - | TRBJ1-4 | TRBV28
CAWSTGQNTGELFF | - | TRBJ2-2 | TRBV30
CASSLARLLSNTEAFF | - | TRBJ1-1 | TRBV7-2